The clone carrying this T cell receptor (beta chain) occurred once. V was clipped by 5 bases and J by 1 base; unmatched bases: 10. This CDR3 is built from 16 residues. CDR1 and CDR2 (germline): LNHNV, YYDKDF (reference sequence). In the original analysis: Amplifying reference gene primers gave estimates of nucleated cell counts. The assay was immunoSEQ multiplex PCR, and TCRdb's table has in-frame clones only and misses some. The DNA was the basis for D and trimming; V, J and clone size are from that table. The table lists 390,000 or so clones, around 90% of them singletons. The sample belongs to a study of blood T cell repertoires in COVID-19. The overall study: Acute and convalescent COVID-19 samples came from the United States, Italy and Spain. The cDNA or gDNA used as material had been derived from T cells, B-cell-depleted T cells, or PBMCs.

This clonotype originated in a man aged 18 to 30 with active or convalescent COVID-19. The V and J genes are TRBV15 and TRBJ1-1, with TRBD1 identical over 7 bases. Sequencing used peripheral blood. This chain's CDR3 is CATSGRDRPSNTEAFF. The CDR3, as DNA: TGTGCCACCAGCGGCCGGGACAGACCGTCGAACACTGAAGCTTTCTTT.